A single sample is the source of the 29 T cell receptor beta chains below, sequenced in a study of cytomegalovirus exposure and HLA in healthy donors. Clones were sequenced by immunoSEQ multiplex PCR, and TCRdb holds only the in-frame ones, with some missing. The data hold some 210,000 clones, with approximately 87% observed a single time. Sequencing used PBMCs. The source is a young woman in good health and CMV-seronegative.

The CDR3 nucleotides are TGTGCCAGCAGCCGAGAGGGACTTGTCTCCTACGAGCAGTACTTC. Protein: CASSREGLVSYEQYF. The chain employs TRBV4-2 and TRBJ2-7, with D perhaps matching TRBD2 (6 bases). This CDR3 region has 15 residues. CDR1 and CDR2 from the germline V gene are LGHNA and YNFKEQ. Between the trimmed V and J ends, which lost 4 bases and 0 bases, there was a span of 13 bases.

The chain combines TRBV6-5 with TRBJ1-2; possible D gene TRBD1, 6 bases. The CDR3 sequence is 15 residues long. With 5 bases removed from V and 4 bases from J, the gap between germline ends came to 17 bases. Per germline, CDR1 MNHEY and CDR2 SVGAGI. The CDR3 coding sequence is TGTGCCAGCAGTAGGACCGGGAGACAGGTCTATGGCTACACCTTC. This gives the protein CASSRTGRQVYGYTF.

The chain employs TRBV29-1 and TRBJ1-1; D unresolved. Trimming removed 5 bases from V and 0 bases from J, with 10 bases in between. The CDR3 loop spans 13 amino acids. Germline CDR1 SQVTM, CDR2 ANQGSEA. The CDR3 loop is CSVYGKMNTEAFF. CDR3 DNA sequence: TGCAGCGTTTATGGAAAGATGAACACTGAAGCTTTCTTT.

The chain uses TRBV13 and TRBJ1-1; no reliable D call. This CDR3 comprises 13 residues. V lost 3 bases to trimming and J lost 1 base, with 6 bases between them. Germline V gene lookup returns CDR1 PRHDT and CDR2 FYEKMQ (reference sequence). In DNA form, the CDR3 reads TGTGCCAGCAGCTTGTTGGAGAACACTGAAGCTTTCTTT. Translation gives CASSLLENTEAFF.

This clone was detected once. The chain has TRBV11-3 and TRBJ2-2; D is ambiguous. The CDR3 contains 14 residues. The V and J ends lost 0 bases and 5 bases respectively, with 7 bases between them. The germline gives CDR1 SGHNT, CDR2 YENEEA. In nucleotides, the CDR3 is TGTGCCAGCAGCTTAGATGTGGGAACCGGGGAGCTGTTTTTT. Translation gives CASSLDVGTGELFF.

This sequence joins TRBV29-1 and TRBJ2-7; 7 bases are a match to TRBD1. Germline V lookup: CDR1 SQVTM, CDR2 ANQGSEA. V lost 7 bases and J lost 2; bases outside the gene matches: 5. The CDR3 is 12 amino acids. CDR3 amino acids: CSGRQGPYEQYF. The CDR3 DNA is TGCAGCGGCAGACAGGGCCCCTACGAGCAGTACTTC.

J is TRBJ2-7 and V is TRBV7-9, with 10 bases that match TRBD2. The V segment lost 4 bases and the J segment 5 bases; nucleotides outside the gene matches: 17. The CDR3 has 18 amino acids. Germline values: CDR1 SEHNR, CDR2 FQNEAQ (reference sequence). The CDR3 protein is CASSSHKVLAGAWHEQYF. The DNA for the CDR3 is TGTGCCAGCAGCTCCCATAAAGTCCTAGCGGGAGCATGGCACGAGCAGTACTTC.

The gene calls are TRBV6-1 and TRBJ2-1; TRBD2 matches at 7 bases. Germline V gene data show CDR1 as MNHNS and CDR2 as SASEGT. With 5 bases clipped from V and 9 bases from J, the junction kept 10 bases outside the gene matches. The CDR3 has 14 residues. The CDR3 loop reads CASSTQPSGGEQFF. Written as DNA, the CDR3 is TGTGCCAGCAGTACCCAACCTAGCGGTGGTGAGCAGTTCTTC.

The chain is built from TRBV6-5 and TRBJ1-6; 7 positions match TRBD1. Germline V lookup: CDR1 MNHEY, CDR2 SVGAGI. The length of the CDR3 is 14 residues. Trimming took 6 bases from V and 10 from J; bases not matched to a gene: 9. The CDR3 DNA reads TGTGCCAGCAGGGCGACAGGGATCAGCTCACCCCTCCACTTT. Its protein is CASRATGISSPLHF.

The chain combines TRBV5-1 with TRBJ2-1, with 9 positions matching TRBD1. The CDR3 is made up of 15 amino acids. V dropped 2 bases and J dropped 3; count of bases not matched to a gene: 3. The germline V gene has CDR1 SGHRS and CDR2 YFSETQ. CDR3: CASSFTGGDYNEQFF. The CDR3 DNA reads TGCGCCAGCAGCTTTACAGGGGGCGACTACAATGAGCAGTTCTTC.

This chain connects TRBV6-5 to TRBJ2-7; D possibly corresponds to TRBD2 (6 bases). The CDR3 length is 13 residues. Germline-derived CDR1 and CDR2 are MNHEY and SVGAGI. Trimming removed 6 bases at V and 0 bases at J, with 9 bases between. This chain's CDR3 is CASRDGSSYEQYF. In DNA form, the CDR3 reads TGTGCCAGCAGAGACGGGAGCTCCTACGAGCAGTACTTC.

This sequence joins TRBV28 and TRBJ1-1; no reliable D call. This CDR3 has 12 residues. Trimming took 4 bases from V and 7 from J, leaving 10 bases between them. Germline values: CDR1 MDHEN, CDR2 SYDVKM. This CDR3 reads CASSYVDVEAFF. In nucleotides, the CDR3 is TGTGCCAGCAGTTATGTTGACGTTGAAGCTTTCTTT.

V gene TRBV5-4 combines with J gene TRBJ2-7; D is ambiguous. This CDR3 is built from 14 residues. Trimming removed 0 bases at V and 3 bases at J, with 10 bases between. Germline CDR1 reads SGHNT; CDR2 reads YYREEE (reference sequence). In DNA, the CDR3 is TGTGCCAGCAGCTTGGCCGACGTTGGCTACGAGCAGTACTTC. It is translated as CASSLADVGYEQYF.

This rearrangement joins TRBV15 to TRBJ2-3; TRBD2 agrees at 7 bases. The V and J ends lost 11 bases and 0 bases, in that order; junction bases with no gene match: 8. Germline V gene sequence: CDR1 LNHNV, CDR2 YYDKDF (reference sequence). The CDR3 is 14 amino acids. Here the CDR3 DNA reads TGTGCCGTAAAAGCGGGGTTTAGCACAGATACGCAGTATTTT. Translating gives CAVKAGFSTDTQYF.

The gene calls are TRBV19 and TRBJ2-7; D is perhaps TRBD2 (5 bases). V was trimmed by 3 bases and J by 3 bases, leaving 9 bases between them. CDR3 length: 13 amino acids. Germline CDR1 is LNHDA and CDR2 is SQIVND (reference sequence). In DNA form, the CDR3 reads TGTGCCAGTAGTATGACGGGATACTACGAGCAGTACTTC. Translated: CASSMTGYYEQYF.

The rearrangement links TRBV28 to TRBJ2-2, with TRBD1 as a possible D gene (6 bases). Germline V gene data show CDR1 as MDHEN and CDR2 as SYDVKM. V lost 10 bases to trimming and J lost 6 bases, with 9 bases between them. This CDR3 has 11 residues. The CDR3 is CATRTAGELFF. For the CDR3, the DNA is TGTGCCACCAGGACAGCCGGGGAGCTGTTTTTT.

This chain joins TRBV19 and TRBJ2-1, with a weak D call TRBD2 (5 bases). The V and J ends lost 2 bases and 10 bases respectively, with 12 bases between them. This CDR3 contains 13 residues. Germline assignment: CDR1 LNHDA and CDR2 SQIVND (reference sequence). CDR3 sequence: CASSIYGGQEQFF. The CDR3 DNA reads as TGTGCCAGTAGTATATATGGAGGTCAGGAGCAGTTCTTC.

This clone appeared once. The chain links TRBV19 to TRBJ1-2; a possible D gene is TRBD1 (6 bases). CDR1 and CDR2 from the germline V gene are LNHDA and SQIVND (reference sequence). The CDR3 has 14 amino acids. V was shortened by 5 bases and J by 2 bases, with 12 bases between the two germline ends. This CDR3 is CASSSQGLNYGYTF. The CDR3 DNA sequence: TGTGCCAGTAGTTCGCAGGGGTTGAACTATGGCTACACCTTC.

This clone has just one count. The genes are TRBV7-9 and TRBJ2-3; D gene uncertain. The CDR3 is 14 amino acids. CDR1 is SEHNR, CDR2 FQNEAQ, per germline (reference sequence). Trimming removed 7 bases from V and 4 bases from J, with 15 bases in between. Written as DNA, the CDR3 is TGTGCCAGCACCACGTCGGGTCCCCCAGATACGCAGTATTTT. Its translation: CASTTSGPPDTQYF.

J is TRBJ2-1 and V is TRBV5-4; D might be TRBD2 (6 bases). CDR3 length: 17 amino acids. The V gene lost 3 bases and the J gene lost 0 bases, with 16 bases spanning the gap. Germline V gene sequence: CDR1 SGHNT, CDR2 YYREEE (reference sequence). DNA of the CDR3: TGTGCCAGCAGCTGGGGCCCGGGACTCGACTCCTACAATGAGCAGTTCTTC. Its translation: CASSWGPGLDSYNEQFF.

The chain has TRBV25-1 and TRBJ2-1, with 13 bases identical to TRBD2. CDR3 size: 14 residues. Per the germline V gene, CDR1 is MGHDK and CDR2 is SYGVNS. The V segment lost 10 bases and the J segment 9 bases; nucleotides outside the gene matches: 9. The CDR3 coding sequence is TGTGCCATAGGACTAGCGGGAGTTCAGAGTGAGCAGTTCTTC. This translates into CAIGLAGVQSEQFF. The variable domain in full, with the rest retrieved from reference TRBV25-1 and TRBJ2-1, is EADIYQTPRYLVIGTGKKITLECSQTMGHDKMYWYQQDPGMELHLIHYSYGVNSTEKGDLSSESTVSRIRTEHFPLTLESARPSHTSQYLCAIGLAGVQSEQFFGPGTRLTVL.

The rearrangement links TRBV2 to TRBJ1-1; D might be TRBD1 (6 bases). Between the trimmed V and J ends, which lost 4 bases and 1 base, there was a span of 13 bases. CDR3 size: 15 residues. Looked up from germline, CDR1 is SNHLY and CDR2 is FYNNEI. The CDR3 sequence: CASSAPTGENTEAFF. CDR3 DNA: TGTGCCAGCAGTGCCCCGACAGGAGAGAACACTGAAGCTTTCTTT.

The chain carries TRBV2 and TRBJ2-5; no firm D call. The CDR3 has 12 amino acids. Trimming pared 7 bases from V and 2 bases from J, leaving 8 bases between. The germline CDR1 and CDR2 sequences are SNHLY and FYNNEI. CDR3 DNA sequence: TGTGCCAGCAAGGGATATCAAGAGACCCAGTACTTC. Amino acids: CASKGYQETQYF. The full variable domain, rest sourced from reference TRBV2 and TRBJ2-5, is EPEVTQTPSHQVTQMGQEVILRCVPISNHLYFYWYRQILGQKVEFLVSFYNNEISEKSEIFDDQFSVERPDGSNFTLKIRSTKLEDSAMYFCASKGYQETQYFGPGTRLLVL.

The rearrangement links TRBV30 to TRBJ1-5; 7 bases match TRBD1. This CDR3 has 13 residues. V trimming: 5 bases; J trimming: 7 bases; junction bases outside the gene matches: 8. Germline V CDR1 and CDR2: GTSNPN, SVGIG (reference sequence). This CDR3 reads CAWGRGRGQPQHF. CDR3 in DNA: TGTGCCTGGGGCAGGGGGAGAGGACAGCCCCAGCATTTT.

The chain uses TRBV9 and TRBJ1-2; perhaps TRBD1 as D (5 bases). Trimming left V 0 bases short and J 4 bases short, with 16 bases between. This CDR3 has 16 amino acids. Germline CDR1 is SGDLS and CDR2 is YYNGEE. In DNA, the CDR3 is TGTGCCAGCAGCGTAGATGAGGGGCCGATTAGCTATGGCTACACCTTC. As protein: CASSVDEGPISYGYTF.

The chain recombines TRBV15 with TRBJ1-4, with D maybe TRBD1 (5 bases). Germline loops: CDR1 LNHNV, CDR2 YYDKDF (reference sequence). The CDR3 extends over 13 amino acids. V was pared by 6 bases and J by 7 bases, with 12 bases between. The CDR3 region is CATRGVGAEKLFF. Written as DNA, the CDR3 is TGTGCCACCAGGGGGGTAGGTGCTGAAAAACTGTTTTTT.

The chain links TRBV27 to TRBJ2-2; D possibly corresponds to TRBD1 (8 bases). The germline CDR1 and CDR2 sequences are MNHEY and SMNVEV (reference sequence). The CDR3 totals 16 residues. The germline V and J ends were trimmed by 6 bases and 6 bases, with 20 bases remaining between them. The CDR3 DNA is TGTGCCAGCAGCCAAACAGGGGGGGCGCGGGCCGGGGAGCTGTTTTTT. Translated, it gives CASSQTGGARAGELFF.

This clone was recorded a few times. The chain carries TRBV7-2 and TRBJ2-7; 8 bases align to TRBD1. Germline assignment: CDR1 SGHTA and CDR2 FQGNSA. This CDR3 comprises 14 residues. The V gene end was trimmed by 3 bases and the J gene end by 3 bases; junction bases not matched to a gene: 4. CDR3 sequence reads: CASSFSRGLYEQYF. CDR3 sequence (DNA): TGTGCCAGCAGCTTCAGCAGGGGGCTCTACGAGCAGTACTTC.

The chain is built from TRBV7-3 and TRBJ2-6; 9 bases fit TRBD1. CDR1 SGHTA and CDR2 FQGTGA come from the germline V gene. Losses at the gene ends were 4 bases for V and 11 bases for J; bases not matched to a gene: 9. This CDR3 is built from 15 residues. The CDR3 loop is CASSSLGQGYDVLTF. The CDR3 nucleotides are TGTGCCAGCAGCTCACTGGGACAGGGTTATGACGTCCTGACTTTC. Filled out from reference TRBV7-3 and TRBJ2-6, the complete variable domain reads GAGVSQTPSNKVTEKGKYVELRCDPISGHTALYWYRQSLGQGPEFLIYFQGTGAADDSGLPNDRFFAVRPEGSVSTLKIQRTERGDSAVYLCASSSLGQGYDVLTFGAGSRLTVL.